Each of the 26 T cell receptor beta chains below was sequenced from the same sample in a study of blood T cell repertoires in COVID-19. This table comes from immunoSEQ multiplex PCR, and its TCRdb copy is limited to in-frame clones, with some not included. The sample has 450,000 or so clones; approximately 91% are singletons. The sample consisted of peripheral blood. The receptor source for this set is a middle-aged woman with COVID-19, enrolled during active disease.

The chain combines TRBV4-2 with TRBJ1-4; D not resolved. From germline, CDR1 is LGHNA and CDR2 YNFKEQ. This CDR3 region has 14 residues. The V end lost 3 bases, the J end lost 4 bases, and 9 bases lay between the germline ends. The CDR3 sequence: CASSQEAGNEKLFF. The CDR3 region has the DNA TGTGCCAGCAGCCAGGAAGCGGGTAATGAAAAACTGTTTTTT.

The V and J genes are TRBV19 and TRBJ1-3; 9 bases are a match to TRBD1. This CDR3 region has 14 residues. Germline CDR1 is LNHDA and CDR2 is SQIVND (reference sequence). The trim removed 3 bases at V and 8 bases at J, leaving 5 bases unmatched. CDR3 coding DNA: TGTGCCAGTAGTATCGGGACAGGGCGCGACACCATATATTTT. It specifies CASSIGTGRDTIYF.

This clone has a handful of counts. The gene calls are TRBV5-1 and TRBJ2-7; TRBD1 aligns across 7 bases. Germline V gene lookup returns CDR1 SGHRS and CDR2 YFSETQ. The CDR3 length is 14 residues. The trim removed 0 bases at V and 3 bases at J, leaving 3 bases unmatched. This chain's CDR3 is CASSLGGTDYEQYF. Here the CDR3 DNA reads TGCGCCAGCAGCTTGGGTGGGACAGACTACGAGCAGTACTTC.

This rearrangement joins TRBV2 to TRBJ2-7; 7 bases are a match to TRBD1. This CDR3 region has 14 residues. Germline V gene sequence: CDR1 SNHLY, CDR2 FYNNEI. V dropped 7 bases and J dropped 2; count of bases not matched to a gene: 8. This chain's CDR3 is CASNRQGGTYEQYF. In DNA, the CDR3 is TGTGCCAGCAACCGACAGGGTGGGACCTACGAGCAGTACTTC.

The J gene is TRBJ1-2, the V gene TRBV28; TRBD1 might be the D (6 bases). CDR1 is MDHEN and CDR2 is SYDVKM in the germline V gene. The CDR3 is 14 amino acids. V dropped 2 bases and J dropped 5 bases, with 12 bases sitting between them. This CDR3 is CASSLARQVYGYTF. CDR3 nucleotides: TGTGCCAGCAGTTTAGCTCGACAGGTTTATGGCTACACCTTC.

This chain joins TRBV29-1 and TRBJ1-4, with a weak D call TRBD1 (5 bases). Germline V CDR1 and CDR2: SQVTM, ANQGSEA. CDR3 size: 14 residues. The V end was cut by 6 bases, the J end by 6 bases, with 17 bases between. This CDR3 reads CSVERWQGYEKLFF. DNA of the CDR3: TGCAGCGTGGAGAGGTGGCAGGGATATGAAAAACTGTTTTTT.

This chain connects TRBV19 to TRBJ1-5; D call uncertain. This CDR3 is built from 15 residues. V lost 0 bases and J lost 0, with 6 bases in between. Per germline, CDR1 LNHDA and CDR2 SQIVND (reference sequence). The CDR3 protein is CASSIDLASNQPQHF. CDR3 in DNA: TGTGCCAGTAGTATAGATTTGGCTAGCAATCAGCCCCAGCATTTT.

CDR3 in DNA: TGTGCCAGCAGCTCCCACAGGGTACCGAGCAATCAGCCCCAGCATTTT. Translation gives CASSSHRVPSNQPQHF. The genes are TRBV7-8 and TRBJ1-5, with D perhaps TRBD1 (6 bases). CDR1 is SGHVS, CDR2 FQNEAQ, per germline. The CDR3 is made up of 16 amino acids. V was pared by 4 bases and J by 1 base, with 14 bases between.

On this clone itself: Other DNA sequences within the sample encode an identical CDR3. The rearrangement uses TRBV28 and TRBJ1-2; a weak D match, TRBD1 (6 bases). This CDR3 contains 12 residues. The germline gives CDR1 MDHEN, CDR2 SYDVKM. Between the trimmed V and J ends, which lost 3 bases and 4 bases, there was a span of 6 bases. The CDR3 loop reads CASSLTGYGYTF. The CDR3 DNA sequence: TGTGCCAGCAGTTTGACAGGCTATGGCTACACCTTC.

This chain connects TRBV27 to TRBJ2-1, with TRBD1 identical over 8 bases. The CDR3 spans 14 residues. Trimming at V came to 6 bases and at J to 7 bases, leaving 8 bases not matched to a gene. The V gene's germline CDR1 is MNHEY and CDR2 SMNVEV (reference sequence). CDR3 sequence reads: CASRRQTGENEQFF. For the CDR3, the DNA is TGTGCCAGCAGACGACAGACAGGGGAGAATGAGCAGTTCTTC.

This chain uses TRBV5-4 with TRBJ2-5; maybe TRBD2 (5 bases). Trimming cost V 0 bases and J 5 bases, with 11 bases left between them. Germline CDR1 SGHNT, CDR2 YYREEE (reference sequence). The CDR3 covers 14 residues. The CDR3 DNA is TGTGCCAGCAGCTTGGTCGGGATAGGGGAGACCCAGTACTTC. It yields the protein CASSLVGIGETQYF.

The chain recombines TRBV9 with TRBJ1-4; the match to TRBD1 covers 7 bases. This CDR3 is built from 18 residues. J lost 8 bases, V lost 3 bases, and 19 bases had no gene match. Germline-derived CDR1 and CDR2 are SGDLS and YYNGEE. The CDR3 DNA follows: TGTGCCAGCAGCGCTACCGAAGTGGAGCAGGGGGAAGGCGAAAAACTGTTTTTT. This gives the protein CASSATEVEQGEGEKLFF.

The chain is built from TRBV5-4 and TRBJ1-5; 11 bases fit TRBD1. Germline trimming cut 4 bases from V and 2 bases from J; bases unmatched to any gene: 2. The CDR3 is 15 amino acids. In germline, CDR1 is SGHNT, CDR2 YYREEE (reference sequence). The CDR3 sequence: CASSRGQGGNQPQHF. The CDR3 nucleotides read TGTGCCAGCAGCCGGGGACAGGGGGGCAATCAGCCCCAGCATTTT.

The chain carries TRBV28 and TRBJ1-1; D remains ambiguous. V lost 7 bases to trimming and J lost 1 base, with 10 bases between them. Germline loops: CDR1 MDHEN, CDR2 SYDVKM. The CDR3 covers 13 residues. As DNA, the CDR3 is TGTGCCAGCATTCTTAGTGGGAACACTGAAGCTTTCTTT. This encodes CASILSGNTEAFF.

The chain's CDR3 is CASSLGGGVQPQHF. The CDR3 DNA is TGTGCCAGCAGTTTGGGCGGGGGCGTACAGCCCCAGCATTTT. The rearrangement links TRBV28 to TRBJ1-5; maybe TRBD1 (6 bases). The CDR3 extends over 14 amino acids. In germline, CDR1 is MDHEN, CDR2 SYDVKM. Trimming cost V 3 bases and J 7 bases, with 13 bases left between them.

V and J are TRBV30 and TRBJ1-3; perhaps TRBD1 as D (6 bases). V dropped 4 bases and J dropped 1 base, with 17 bases sitting between them. Germline V gene data show CDR1 as GTSNPN and CDR2 as SVGIG (reference sequence). The CDR3 consists of 16 residues. The CDR3 coding sequence is TGTGCCTGGACTACGGGAGGGGGGATTTCTGGAAACACCATATATTTT. Translating it yields CAWTTGGGISGNTIYF.

V and J are TRBV5-1 and TRBJ1-2; 7 bases match TRBD1. V was pared by 4 bases and J by 4 bases, with 10 bases of the junction left unmatched. The CDR3 has 15 residues. Germline CDR1 reads SGHRS; CDR2 reads YFSETQ. The CDR3: CASSTSGTAAYGYTF. The CDR3 nucleotides are TGCGCCAGCAGCACGTCCGGGACAGCAGCCTATGGCTACACCTTC.

The rearrangement links TRBV9 to TRBJ2-5; 8 nucleotides agree with TRBD2. The trim removed 2 bases at V and 2 bases at J, leaving 5 bases unmatched. This CDR3 is built from 15 residues. Germline-derived CDR1 and CDR2 are SGDLS and YYNGEE. CDR3 nucleotides: TGTGCCAGCAGCGTCTTAGCGGGGAGTCAAGAGACCCAGTACTTC. It specifies CASSVLAGSQETQYF. Full variable domain (rest looked up from reference TRBV9 and TRBJ2-5): DSGVTQTPKHLITATGQRVTLRCSPRSGDLSVYWYQQSLDQGLQFLIQYYNGEERAKGNILERFSAQQFPDLHSELNLSSLELGDSALYFCASSVLAGSQETQYFGPGTRLLVL.

CDR3 amino acids: CASRRVGPSSDTQYF. Here the CDR3 DNA reads TGTGCCAGCAGGAGGGTTGGACCGAGTTCAGATACGCAGTATTTT. This sequence joins TRBV2 and TRBJ2-3, with D possibly being TRBD2 (5 bases). The CDR3 runs 15 residues. Per germline, CDR1 SNHLY and CDR2 FYNNEI. Between the trimmed V and J ends, which lost 6 bases and 4 bases, there was a span of 17 bases.

This chain connects TRBV7-9 to TRBJ1-1; unclear D gene. The CDR3 spans 15 residues. Trimming took 5 bases from V and 4 from J, leaving 17 bases between them. Germline V gene lookup returns CDR1 SEHNR and CDR2 FQNEAQ (reference sequence). In DNA form, the CDR3 reads TGTGCCAGCAGCCCCACGGGAGTAAGGAGCACTGAAGCTTTCTTT. This translates into CASSPTGVRSTEAFF.

J is TRBJ2-3 and V is TRBV5-1; TRBD1 matches 7 bases. Germline V gives CDR1 SGHRS, CDR2 YFSETQ. This CDR3 spans 15 amino acids. V was clipped by 1 base and J by 3 bases; unmatched bases: 5. CDR3 nucleotides: TGCGCCAGCAGCTTGAGGGGGCTTGCGACAGATACGCAGTATTTT. Protein product: CASSLRGLATDTQYF.

The gene calls are TRBV5-1 and TRBJ2-7; 10 bases are shared with TRBD1. Germline lookup yields CDR1 SGHRS and CDR2 YFSETQ. The CDR3 contains 15 residues. V was pared by 1 base and J by 4 bases, with 5 bases of the junction left unmatched. In nucleotides, the CDR3 is TGCGCCAGCAGCTTGTTCAGGACAGGGGGTTACGAGCAGTACTTC. It specifies CASSLFRTGGYEQYF.

The genes are TRBV14 and TRBJ1-1; 9 bases align to TRBD1. V was pared by 4 bases and J by 0 bases, with 9 bases of the junction left unmatched. This CDR3 has 17 amino acids. The germline V gene has CDR1 SGHDN and CDR2 FVKESK. CDR3 sequence reads: CASSPDRTGEVNTEAFF. CDR3 sequence (DNA): TGTGCCAGCAGCCCAGACCGGACAGGGGAAGTGAACACTGAAGCTTTCTTT.

The chain links TRBV28 to TRBJ1-5; D might be TRBD1 (5 bases). Per germline, CDR1 MDHEN and CDR2 SYDVKM. The V and J ends lost 8 bases and 9 bases respectively, with 17 bases between them. The CDR3 consists of 13 residues. CDR3 amino acids: CASREPSGRPQHF. CDR3 coding DNA: TGTGCCAGCCGGGAGCCCTCGGGGCGGCCCCAGCATTTT.

The rearrangement links TRBV4-3 to TRBJ1-1; D ambiguous. This CDR3 is built from 14 residues. Per the germline V gene, CDR1 is LGHNA and CDR2 is YSLEER. V lost 0 bases and J lost 10, with 15 bases in between. DNA for the CDR3: TGCGCCAGCAGCCAAGATAACGGCGGCGAGGGAGCTTTCTTT. It translates to CASSQDNGGEGAFF.

This chain joins TRBV6-5 and TRBJ2-3, with 10 bases aligning to TRBD2. Losses at the gene ends were 4 bases for V and 5 bases for J; bases not matched to a gene: 6. The CDR3 contains 15 residues. Germline values: CDR1 MNHEY, CDR2 SVGAGI. CDR3 residues: CASSSSGGARDTQYF. CDR3 coding DNA: TGTGCCAGCAGTTCCAGCGGGGGGGCGAGAGATACGCAGTATTTT.